The next 3 T cell receptor beta chains were all read from a single sample in a study of blood T cell repertoires in COVID-19. Clones were read by immunoSEQ multiplex PCR, and TCRdb kept only the in-frame ones, dropping some. The table has about 140,000 clones, around 82% seen once. Material: peripheral blood. These receptors were collected from a human donor in a cohort sampled during active COVID-19.

The V call is TRBV2, the J call TRBJ2-7, with D perhaps matching TRBD2 (6 bases). Germline V lookup: CDR1 SNHLY, CDR2 FYNNEI. V shed 6 bases and J shed 0 bases, with 6 bases lying between them. The CDR3 totals 12 residues. This CDR3 reads CASRGGSYEQYF. CDR3 DNA sequence: TGTGCCAGCAGGGGGGGCTCCTACGAGCAGTACTTC.

This clone appeared a few times. The DNA of the CDR3 is TGTGCCAGTAGCGACAGGGGTTTCACAGATACGCAGTATTTT. Translation gives CASSDRGFTDTQYF. The J gene is TRBJ2-3, the V gene TRBV19; the match to TRBD1 covers 8 bases. The CDR3 is made up of 14 amino acids. Trimming at V came to 6 bases and at J to 2 bases, leaving 4 bases not matched to a gene. CDR1 is LNHDA and CDR2 is SQIVND in the germline V gene (reference sequence).

The V call is TRBV5-4, the J call TRBJ2-5; D may be TRBD2 (5 bases). The CDR3 totals 13 residues. Germline V gene lookup returns CDR1 SGHNT and CDR2 YYREEE (reference sequence). Trimming left V 5 bases short and J 0 bases short, with 8 bases between. CDR3 nucleotides: TGTGCCAGCAGTTGGGGAGACCAAGAGACCCAGTACTTC. The encoded protein is CASSWGDQETQYF.